This T cell receptor (beta chain) was documented in a study of cytomegalovirus exposure and HLA in healthy donors. Method: immunoSEQ multiplex PCR; TCRdb's copy keeps in-frame clones and lacks some. This table has hundreds of thousands of clones, 70% to 90% appearing once. Remarks on this clone: Its antigen is not known.

There are 11 residues in the CDR3. In germline, CDR1 is LNHDA, CDR2 SQIVND (reference sequence). V was pared by 8 bases and J by 4 bases, with 8 bases between. General observations from the study: According to a later analysis, TCR clusters from the first cohort tended to co-occur in the roughly 110 validation repertoires. Generally TCR sequences proved uncommon, though certain public TCRs appeared in numerous donors. Accounts indicate the classifier identified cytomegalovirus status with strong specificity and sensitivity. Approximately 160 TCR beta chains were listed as cytomegalovirus-associated.

Sequencing used PBMCs. The V call is TRBV19, the J call TRBJ2-5, with D unresolved. The TCR originated in a woman aged 18-29 years in good health and CMV-seronegative. The CDR3 coding sequence is TGTGCCAGTCCGTGTAGAGAGACCCAGTACTTC. Amino acid sequence: CASPCRETQYF.